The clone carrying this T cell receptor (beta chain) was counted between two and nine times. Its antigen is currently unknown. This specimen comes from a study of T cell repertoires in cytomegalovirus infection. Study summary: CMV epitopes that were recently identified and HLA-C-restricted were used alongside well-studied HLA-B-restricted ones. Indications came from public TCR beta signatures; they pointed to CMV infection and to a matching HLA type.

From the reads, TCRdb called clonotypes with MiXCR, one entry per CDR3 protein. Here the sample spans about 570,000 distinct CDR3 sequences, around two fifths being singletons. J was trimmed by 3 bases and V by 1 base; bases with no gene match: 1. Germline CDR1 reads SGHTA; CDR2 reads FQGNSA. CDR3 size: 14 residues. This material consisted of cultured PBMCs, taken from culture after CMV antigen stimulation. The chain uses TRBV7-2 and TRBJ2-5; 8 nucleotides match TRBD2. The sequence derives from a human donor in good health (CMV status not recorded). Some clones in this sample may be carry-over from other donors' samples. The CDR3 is CASSLVGLEETQYF. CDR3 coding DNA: TGTGCCAGCAGCTTAGTGGGACTAGAAGAGACCCAGTACTTC.